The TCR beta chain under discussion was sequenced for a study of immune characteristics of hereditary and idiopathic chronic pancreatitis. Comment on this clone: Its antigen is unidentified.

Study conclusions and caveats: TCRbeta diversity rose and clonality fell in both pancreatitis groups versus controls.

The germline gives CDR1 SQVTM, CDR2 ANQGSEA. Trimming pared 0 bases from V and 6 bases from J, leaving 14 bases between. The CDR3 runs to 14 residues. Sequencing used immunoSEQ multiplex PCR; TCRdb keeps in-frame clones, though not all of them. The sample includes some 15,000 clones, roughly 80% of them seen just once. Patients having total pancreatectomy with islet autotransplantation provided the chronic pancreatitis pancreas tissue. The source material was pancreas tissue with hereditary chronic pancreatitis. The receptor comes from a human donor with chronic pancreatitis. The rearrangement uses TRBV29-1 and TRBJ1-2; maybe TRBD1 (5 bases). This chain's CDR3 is CSVEDGGRVNGYTF. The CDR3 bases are TGCAGCGTTGAAGATGGGGGGAGGGTAAATGGCTACACCTTC.